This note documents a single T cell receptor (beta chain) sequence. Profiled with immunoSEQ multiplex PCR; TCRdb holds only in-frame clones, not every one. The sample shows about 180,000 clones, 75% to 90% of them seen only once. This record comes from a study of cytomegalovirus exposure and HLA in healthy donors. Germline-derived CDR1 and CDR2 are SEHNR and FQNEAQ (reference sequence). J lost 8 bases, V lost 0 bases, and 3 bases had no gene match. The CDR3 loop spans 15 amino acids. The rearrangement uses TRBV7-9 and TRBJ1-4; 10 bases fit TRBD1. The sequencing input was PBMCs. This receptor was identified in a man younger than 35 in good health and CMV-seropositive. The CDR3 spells CASSLAGTGDEKLFF. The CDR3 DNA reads TGTGCCAGCAGCTTAGCCGGGACAGGGGACGAAAAACTGTTTTTT.